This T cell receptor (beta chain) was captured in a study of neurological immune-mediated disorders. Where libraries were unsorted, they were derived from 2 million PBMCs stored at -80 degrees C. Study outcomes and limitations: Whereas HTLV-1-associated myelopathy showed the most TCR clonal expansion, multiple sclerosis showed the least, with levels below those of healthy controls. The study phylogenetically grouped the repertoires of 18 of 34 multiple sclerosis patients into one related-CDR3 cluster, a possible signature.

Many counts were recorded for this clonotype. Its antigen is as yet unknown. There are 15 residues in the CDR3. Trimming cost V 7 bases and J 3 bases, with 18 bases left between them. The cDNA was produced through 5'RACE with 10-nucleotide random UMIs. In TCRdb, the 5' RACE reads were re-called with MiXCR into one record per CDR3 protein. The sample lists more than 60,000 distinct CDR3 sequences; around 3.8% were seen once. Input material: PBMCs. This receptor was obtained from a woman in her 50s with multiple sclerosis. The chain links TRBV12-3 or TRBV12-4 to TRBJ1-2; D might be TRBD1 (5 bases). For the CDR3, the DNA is TGTGCCAGCACCAGAATATCGACGGGGGACTATGGCTACACCTTC. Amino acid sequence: CASTRISTGDYGYTF.